This T cell receptor beta chain was identified during a study of CXCR3-negative and CXCR3-positive naive CD8 T cells. Broader study findings: TRB CDR3 properties indicated TCR strength, while surface CD5 was similar across naive subsets. Comparison of naive CXCR3-negative and CXCR3-positive cells revealed similar TRBV-TRBJ usage, while memory cells differed.

As concerns this clonotype: Antigen specificity is unknown.

Through 5' RACE with UMI labels, the TRB cDNA libraries were prepared. TCRdb re-called the 5' RACE reads; one entry per CDR3 protein, DNA not given. The listing records approximately 53,000 distinct CDR3 sequences. From germline, CDR1 is LGHNA and CDR2 YSLEER. CDR3 length equals 16 residues. Sorts that each held 270,000 or so cells were run in triplicate for every CD8+ T cell subset. Input material: memory CD8+ T cells from blood. V gene TRBV4-3 combines with J gene TRBJ2-7; TCRdb lists TRBD2, though no DNA is available to test this call. The clonotype originates from a human donor in good health. Some clones in this sample may be carry-over from other donors' samples. The CDR3 spells CASSQDPAGGPYEQYF.